These 19 T cell receptor beta chains were sequenced from one sample in a study of beta chain features in type 1 diabetes. The isolated RNA, all of it, was reverse transcribed, so expressed TCRB transcripts were what got sequenced. Some clones are missing from TCRdb's copy, which holds only in-frame ones; the method was immunoSEQ multiplex PCR. The table shows 140,000 to 150,000 clones, with roughly an eighth occurring only once. Study conclusions and caveats: Within each of all four CD4+ subsets, Type 1 diabetes patients had TCRB CDR3s that were moderately but significantly shorter.

Antigens of these TCRs are unknown. Sequencing input: central memory CD4+ T cells from blood. These receptors were collected from a man in his late teens or twenties with type 1 diabetes.

Turning to this clone: Distinct nucleotide sequences in the sample also encode this CDR3. CDR3 in DNA: TGCAGCGTCGTGGGGACAGGGAGCTCCTACGAGCAGTACTTC. Translated, it gives CSVVGTGSSYEQYF. This sequence joins TRBV29-1 and TRBJ2-7; 9 bases align to TRBD1. This CDR3 contains 14 residues. The J segment lost 0 bases and the V segment lost 6 bases, leaving 6 bases of the junction unmatched. Per germline, CDR1 SQVTM and CDR2 ANQGSEA.

This clone has a handful of counts. This chain links TRBV2 with TRBJ1-5; 10 bases match TRBD1. The CDR3 is 13 amino acids. Germline V CDR1 and CDR2: SNHLY, FYNNEI. J gave up 5 bases and V 6 bases, and 1 base lay outside the gene matches. The CDR3 protein is CASSGQGDQPQHF. The CDR3 DNA follows: TGTGCCAGCAGCGGACAGGGGGATCAGCCCCAGCATTTT. The entire variable domain, with the rest obtained from reference TRBV2 and TRBJ1-5, is as follows: EPEVTQTPSHQVTQMGQEVILRCVPISNHLYFYWYRQILGQKVEFLVSFYNNEISEKSEIFDDQFSVERPDGSNFTLKIRSTKLEDSAMYFCASSGQGDQPQHFGDGTRLSIL.

The genes are TRBV30 and TRBJ2-1, with D possibly matching TRBD2 (6 bases). V was pared by 0 bases and J by 9 bases, with 9 bases between. The length of the CDR3 is 12 residues. CDR1 and CDR2 from the germline V gene are GTSNPN and SVGIG (reference sequence). CDR3 in amino acids: CAWSVEGLEQFF. CDR3 in DNA: TGTGCCTGGAGTGTGGAGGGACTTGAGCAGTTCTTC.

The chain has TRBV9 and TRBJ2-2; 10 positions match TRBD2. In germline, CDR1 is SGDLS, CDR2 YYNGEE. There are 16 residues in the CDR3. V lost 0 bases, J lost 7 bases, and 6 bases stayed unmatched. The CDR3 region has the DNA TGTGCCAGCAGCGTAGAGCTAGCGGGGGCCGACGGGGAGCTGTTTTTT. Encoded protein: CASSVELAGADGELFF.

The sample holds a few counts of this clone. This chain uses TRBV11-1 with TRBJ2-5, with D uncertain. Trimming removed 7 bases at V and 5 bases at J, with 23 bases between. The length of the CDR3 is 16 residues. Looked up from germline, CDR1 is SGHAT and CDR2 is FQDESV (reference sequence). The CDR3 sequence is CASTSFSSGGEETQYF. As DNA, the CDR3 is TGTGCCAGCACCTCCTTCTCCTCGGGCGGTGAGGAGACCCAGTACTTC.

This clone has a handful of counts. The CDR3 loop reads CASSRGGQETQYF. CDR3 coding DNA: TGTGCCAGCAGTAGGGGGGGTCAAGAGACCCAGTACTTC. The rearrangement links TRBV7-3 to TRBJ2-5; perhaps TRBD2 as D (7 bases). The germline V and J ends were trimmed by 6 bases and 2 bases, with 10 bases remaining between them. This CDR3 is 13 amino acids long. The germline V gene encodes CDR1 SGHTA and CDR2 FQGTGA.

The chain combines TRBV6-6 with TRBJ2-1, with 11 bases fitting TRBD2. Germline V gene data show CDR1 as MNHNY and CDR2 as SVGAGI (reference sequence). The CDR3 totals 16 residues. V dropped 6 bases and J dropped 4; count of bases not matched to a gene: 8. CDR3: CASSSLGTSGYNEQFF. DNA for the CDR3: TGTGCCAGCAGCTCTCTTGGGACTAGCGGATACAATGAGCAGTTCTTC.

The chain links TRBV18 to TRBJ2-3; D ambiguous. CDR1 is KGHSH and CDR2 is LQKENI in the germline V gene. The CDR3 sequence is 14 residues long. V dropped 2 bases and J dropped 3 bases, with 9 bases sitting between them. This CDR3 is CASSPGPGTDTQYF. The CDR3 coding sequence is TGTGCCAGCTCACCAGGCCCTGGGACAGATACGCAGTATTTT.

This clone was counted once. V gene TRBV11-2 combines with J gene TRBJ2-1; 8 bases are shared with TRBD1. This CDR3 has 18 amino acids. The V gene end was trimmed by 3 bases and the J gene end by 1 base; junction bases not matched to a gene: 11. Germline loops: CDR1 SGHAT, CDR2 FQNNGV. The chain's CDR3 is CASSLRPLDRVSYNEQFF. For the CDR3, the DNA is TGTGCCAGCAGCTTGCGCCCCTTGGACAGGGTGTCCTACAATGAGCAGTTCTTC.

The J gene is TRBJ2-1, the V gene TRBV19; D not resolved. Germline CDR1 LNHDA, CDR2 SQIVND (reference sequence). The CDR3 is made up of 14 amino acids. Trimming took off 3 bases at V and 0 bases at J, with 6 bases between the two ends. The CDR3 here is CASSIPNSYNEQFF. CDR3 nucleotide sequence: TGTGCCAGTAGTATTCCGAACTCCTACAATGAGCAGTTCTTC.

This chain joins TRBV7-3 and TRBJ2-1; no firm D call. CDR1 is SGHTA, CDR2 FQGTGA, per germline. Trimming took off 2 bases at V and 0 bases at J, with 8 bases between the two ends. The CDR3 sequence is 15 residues long. CDR3 nucleotides: TGTGCCAGCAGCTTAGACAAGAGCTCCTACAATGAGCAGTTCTTC. This codes for CASSLDKSSYNEQFF. Based on the CDR3 plus reference TRBV7-3 and TRBJ2-1, the full variable domain is GAGVSQTPSNKVTEKGKYVELRCDPISGHTALYWYRQSLGQGPEFLIYFQGTGAADDSGLPNDRFFAVRPEGSVSTLKIQRTERGDSAVYLCASSLDKSSYNEQFFGPGTRLTVL.

As regards this clone: This may be a read error: a much more frequent sequence differs by one nucleotide. The chain uses TRBV4-1 and TRBJ2-4; D may be TRBD2 (6 bases). CDR1 is MGHRA and CDR2 is YSYEKL in the germline V gene. Trimming removed 0 bases from V and 0 bases from J, with 12 bases in between. This CDR3 region has 17 residues. The CDR3 spells CASSQDQTGLAKNIQYF. CDR3 bases: TGCGCCAGCAGCCAAGATCAGACGGGACTAGCCAAAAACATTCAGTACTTC.

This clone was observed a handful of times. The V call is TRBV2, the J call TRBJ1-1; no firm D call. This CDR3 region has 15 residues. V was pared by 10 bases and J by 4 bases, with 22 bases between. CDR1 SNHLY and CDR2 FYNNEI come from the germline V gene. CDR3 in amino acids: CAIPPKDRPGTEAFF. The CDR3 DNA sequence: TGTGCCATACCCCCCAAGGACCGCCCAGGCACTGAAGCTTTCTTT.

This clone has more than one count but fewer than ten. The chain combines TRBV6-4 with TRBJ1-1, with D perhaps TRBD1 (5 bases). V was trimmed by 4 bases and J by 2 bases, leaving 11 bases between them. The CDR3 covers 14 residues. Germline values: CDR1 MRHNA, CDR2 SNTAGT. CDR3 coding DNA: TGTGCCAGCAGTGCGTCGACAGTTAACACTGAAGCTTTCTTT. Translating gives CASSASTVNTEAFF.

The V gene is TRBV13, the J gene TRBJ2-2, with D possibly called TRBD1 or TRBD2 (5 bases each). CDR1 PRHDT and CDR2 FYEKMQ come from the germline V gene (reference sequence). The CDR3 consists of 12 residues. V lost 1 base and J 11 bases, leaving 8 bases between the germline ends. The CDR3 sequence is CASSLVGPELFF. Written as DNA, the CDR3 is TGTGCCAGCAGCTTAGTGGGACCCGAGCTGTTTTTT.

This clone was detected a few times. The chain is built from TRBV4-1 and TRBJ2-3, with D possibly being TRBD2 (5 bases). Germline CDR1 MGHRA, CDR2 YSYEKL. V was shortened by 3 bases and J by 2 bases, with 9 bases between the two germline ends. This CDR3 is built from 14 residues. In DNA, the CDR3 is TGCGCCAGCAGCCAGGGTGACTACACAGATACGCAGTATTTT. Translation gives CASSQGDYTDTQYF.

The chain couples TRBV7-2 to TRBJ1-2; D is unclear. Trimming left V 3 bases short and J 8 bases short, with 16 bases between. The CDR3 runs to 14 residues. Germline CDR1 and CDR2: SGHTA and FQGNSA. CDR3 coding DNA: TGTGCCAGCAGCTTTCCGACCTCTCCGCAAGGCTACACCTTC. Translation: CASSFPTSPQGYTF.

This clone has a handful of counts. The CDR3 loop reads CASSEAGREYF. The CDR3, as DNA: TGTGCCAGCAGTGAAGCTGGCAGGGAGTACTTC. The V call is TRBV2, the J call TRBJ2-7, with D possibly matching TRBD1 (5 bases). The germline gives CDR1 SNHLY, CDR2 FYNNEI. The CDR3 is 11 amino acids. V dropped 0 bases and J dropped 11 bases, with 8 bases sitting between them. Variable domain in full (rest from reference TRBV2 and TRBJ2-7): EPEVTQTPSHQVTQMGQEVILRCVPISNHLYFYWYRQILGQKVEFLVSFYNNEISEKSEIFDDQFSVERPDGSNFTLKIRSTKLEDSAMYFCASSEAGREYFGPGTRLTVT.

This rearrangement joins TRBV15 to TRBJ2-2, with D perhaps matching TRBD2 (6 bases). The germline V gene encodes CDR1 LNHNV and CDR2 YYDKDF (reference sequence). Trimming left V 5 bases short and J 1 base short, with 17 bases between. CDR3 size: 17 residues. The CDR3 bases are TGTGCCACCAGCGACCGAGAGAGGGGACTGAACACCGGGGAGCTGTTTTTT. It yields the protein CATSDRERGLNTGELFF.